This section outlines one T cell receptor (beta chain) sequence together with its context. Its antigen is still unknown. No per-base quality is available; no much larger clone lies one base away. Germline trimming amounts to 4 bases on V and 5 bases on J, with 10 as the count of junction bases outside the gene matches. Looking up the germline V gene yields CDR1 SGHAT and CDR2 FQNNGV. The CDR3 numbers 17 residues from cysteine through phenylalanine. The retained sequence is limited to the CDR3, 51 bases, with the frame set at the first base. This record belongs to a study of control samples from healthy donors and cancer patients (dated by TCRdb to about 2020). Libraries were constructed by the immunoSEQ multiplex PCR assay. TCRdb provides this immuneACCESS table in a form limited to in-frame rearrangements. Some clones are lacking; in checked studies, under half of them reflect an unresolved V gene, and why the rest are absent is not known. In all, the sample holds 150,000 or so clones, and around 90% of those were seen once. The ten largest clones take up approximately 12% of the sample.

The chain couples TRBV11-2 to TRBJ2-2, with 10 central nucleotides matching TRBD1. This sequence was found in a man aged 25-40 years in good health. Material for sequencing was blood. The encoded CDR3 is CASSSGRQGAATGELFF. The DNA reads TGTGCCAGCAGCTCCGGGAGACAGGGGGCCGCTACCGGGGAGCTGTTTTTT.